These T cell receptor beta chains were read from a single sample in a study of T cell responses to AZD1222 COVID-19 vaccine. Sequencing used immunoSEQ multiplex PCR; TCRdb keeps in-frame clones, though not all of them. This table has 130,000 to 150,000 clones, more than 85% appearing once. Sequenced here: peripheral blood, sampled on day 0 of AZD1222 vaccination. These receptors came from an adult in good health. Each CDR3 is given with its conserved first and last residue. Each record gives: D gene, J gene, V gene, clone size, CDR3 DNA, CDR3 protein. A D gene is named only where the DNA matches it firmly. Clone size, where shown, is once, few, many, or a class for clones that have expanded.

d_gene: .
j_gene: TRBJ1-5
v_gene: TRBV3-1/TRBV3-2
abundance: many
CDR3nt: TGTGCCAGCAGCCAAGGTCTGAATCAGCCCCAGCATTTT
CDR3aa: CASSQGLNQPQHF

d_gene: .
j_gene: TRBJ1-5
v_gene: TRBV19
abundance: .
CDR3nt: TGTGCCAGTAGTATAGGGGCCGCCTATCGTCAGCCCCAGCATTTT
CDR3aa: CASSIGAAYRQPQHF

d_gene: .
j_gene: TRBJ1-4
v_gene: TRBV11-1
abundance: .
CDR3nt: TGTGCCAGCAGCGACTCCCTGCAGGGCTCTGGGGAAAAACTGTTTTTT
CDR3aa: CASSDSLQGSGEKLFF

d_gene: .
j_gene: TRBJ2-3
v_gene: TRBV5-1
abundance: .
CDR3nt: TGCGCCAGCAGCCCGAGTCAGGGTTCTGGCACAGATACGCAGTATTTT
CDR3aa: CASSPSQGSGTDTQYF

d_gene: .
j_gene: TRBJ2-3
v_gene: TRBV6-5
abundance: .
CDR3nt: TGTGCCAGCGCCGCTGCGGTTGGGCTAGATACGCAGTATTTT
CDR3aa: CASAAAVGLDTQYF

d_gene: TRBD2
j_gene: TRBJ2-3
v_gene: TRBV29-1
abundance: .
CDR3nt: TGCAGCGTTGATAGCGGGGGGACAGATACGCAGTATTTT
CDR3aa: CSVDSGGTDTQYF

d_gene: TRBD1
j_gene: TRBJ1-2
v_gene: TRBV13
abundance: .
CDR3nt: TGTGCCAGCAGCGGGCAGGGGGCCGTTGGCTACACCTTC
CDR3aa: CASSGQGAVGYTF

d_gene: TRBD1
j_gene: TRBJ1-2
v_gene: TRBV27
abundance: .
CDR3nt: TGTGCCAGCAGTCTACAGGGGTATGGCTACACCTTC
CDR3aa: CASSLQGYGYTF

d_gene: .
j_gene: TRBJ1-5
v_gene: TRBV6-5
abundance: .
CDR3nt: TGTGCCAGCAAACGAGGGGGGGCGAGCAATCAGCCCCAGCATTTT
CDR3aa: CASKRGGASNQPQHF

d_gene: .
j_gene: TRBJ1-6
v_gene: TRBV14
abundance: .
CDR3nt: TGTGCCAGCAGCCAAGATGGGGGCTCTCGTAAGAATTCACCCCTCCACTTT
CDR3aa: CASSQDGGSRKNSPLHF

d_gene: .
j_gene: TRBJ2-3
v_gene: TRBV10-1
abundance: .
CDR3nt: TGCGCCAGCAGCCCCGGGGGACTTACGGATACGCAGTATTTT
CDR3aa: CASSPGGLTDTQYF

d_gene: .
j_gene: TRBJ2-5
v_gene: TRBV12-3/TRBV12-4
abundance: .
CDR3nt: TGTGCCAGCAGTCTCGGGCGGCAAGAGACCCAGTACTTC
CDR3aa: CASSLGRQETQYF

d_gene: .
j_gene: TRBJ2-3
v_gene: TRBV5-1
abundance: .
CDR3nt: TGCGCCAGCAGCTTGGACCCGGCCGGAGGTACGCAGTATTTT
CDR3aa: CASSLDPAGGTQYF

d_gene: .
j_gene: TRBJ1-1
v_gene: TRBV14
abundance: .
CDR3nt: TGTGCCAGCAGCCAACAGATGAACACTGAAGCTTTCTTT
CDR3aa: CASSQQMNTEAFF

d_gene: .
j_gene: TRBJ1-5
v_gene: TRBV19
abundance: .
CDR3nt: TGTGCCAGTAGTCCCGGGGGGGGAGGACAGCCCCAGCATTTT
CDR3aa: CASSPGGGGQPQHF

d_gene: .
j_gene: TRBJ1-2
v_gene: TRBV30
abundance: .
CDR3nt: TGTGCCTGGCAAGGGGGGCGAGGCTATGGCTACACCTTC
CDR3aa: CAWQGGRGYGYTF

d_gene: .
j_gene: TRBJ2-7
v_gene: TRBV14
abundance: once
CDR3nt: TGTGCCAGCAGCCAAGCGCGGTACGAGCAGTACTTC
CDR3aa: CASSQARYEQYF

d_gene: TRBD1
j_gene: TRBJ2-1
v_gene: TRBV2
abundance: .
CDR3nt: TGTGCCAGCAGTGATGGTAGAGGGACAGACAATGAGCAGTTCTTC
CDR3aa: CASSDGRGTDNEQFF

d_gene: TRBD1
j_gene: TRBJ1-4
v_gene: TRBV5-1
abundance: once
CDR3nt: TGCGCCAGCAGCCTTATGGGAGACAGGGATGAAAAACTGTTTTTT
CDR3aa: CASSLMGDRDEKLFF

d_gene: .
j_gene: TRBJ1-1
v_gene: TRBV7-2
abundance: .
CDR3nt: TGTGCCAGCAGCTTACTTGAGAACACTGAAGCTTTCTTT
CDR3aa: CASSLLENTEAFF

d_gene: .
j_gene: TRBJ2-1
v_gene: TRBV3-1/TRBV3-2
abundance: .
CDR3nt: TGTGCCAGCAGCCAGGCCGGAGGGGGTTATGAGCAGTTCTTC
CDR3aa: CASSQAGGGYEQFF

d_gene: .
j_gene: TRBJ2-5
v_gene: TRBV7-9
abundance: .
CDR3nt: TGTGCCAGCAGCTTAAGGCAGGGGAGGGAAGAGACCCAGTACTTC
CDR3aa: CASSLRQGREETQYF

d_gene: .
j_gene: TRBJ1-5
v_gene: TRBV7-9
abundance: .
CDR3nt: TGTGCCAGCAGCCCCATTGGGGGGAGCAATCAGCCCCAGCATTTT
CDR3aa: CASSPIGGSNQPQHF

d_gene: .
j_gene: TRBJ1-4
v_gene: TRBV6-5
abundance: .
CDR3nt: TGTGCCAGCAGTAGCCGTCGCTTTAGTGAAAAACTGTTTTTT
CDR3aa: CASSSRRFSEKLFF

d_gene: .
j_gene: TRBJ1-5
v_gene: TRBV19
abundance: .
CDR3nt: TGTGCCAGTAGTATTGGAAGTCAGCCCCAGCATTTT
CDR3aa: CASSIGSQPQHF

d_gene: .
j_gene: TRBJ1-3
v_gene: TRBV7-9
abundance: .
CDR3nt: TGTGCCAGCAGCTTAGGAGGTTGGACGGTCTCTGGAAACACCATATATTTT
CDR3aa: CASSLGGWTVSGNTIYF

d_gene: .
j_gene: TRBJ1-6
v_gene: TRBV4-2
abundance: .
CDR3nt: TGTGCCAGCAGCCAAGATTCAGGGCTGAGCTCCTATAATTCACCCCTCCACTTT
CDR3aa: CASSQDSGLSSYNSPLHF

d_gene: .
j_gene: TRBJ1-5
v_gene: TRBV5-6
abundance: .
CDR3nt: TGTGCCAGCAGCTTGGCAGGGCTGCTGAGCAATCAGCCCCAGCATTTT
CDR3aa: CASSLAGLLSNQPQHF

d_gene: .
j_gene: TRBJ1-1
v_gene: TRBV30
abundance: .
CDR3nt: TGTGCCTGGATCCCTCTAGGTTCGGGGGGAGTGAACACTGAAGCTTTCTTT
CDR3aa: CAWIPLGSGGVNTEAFF

d_gene: .
j_gene: TRBJ1-2
v_gene: TRBV5-1
abundance: .
CDR3nt: TGCGCCAGCAGCCCTGATTCCGGGGGGAGAGGCTACACCTTC
CDR3aa: CASSPDSGGRGYTF